The rows below give T cell receptor beta chains drawn from one sample of a study of OX40 agonist ivuxolimab in advanced cancers. TCRdb's copy holds only in-frame clones and misses some; the assay was immunoSEQ multiplex PCR. The sample holds about 25,000 clones, approximately 80% seen once. The sample here was CD4+ or CD8+ T cells sorted from blood, taken in a trial of the OX40 agonist ivuxolimab. These receptors all stem from an adult with an advanced solid tumor such as melanoma, head and neck, liver or kidney cancer. Each CDR3 is given with its conserved first and last residue. A D gene is named only where the DNA matches it firmly.

v_call	j_call	d_call	cdr3_aa
TRBV7-2	TRBJ2-2	TRBD2	CASSFGLAGGSGELFF
TRBV6-1	TRBJ2-1	TRBD2	CASLSKRAGGNEQFF
TRBV5-6	TRBJ1-1	NA	CASSLGRQRDTEAFF
TRBV15	TRBJ2-5	NA	CATSRVGVQETQYF
TRBV4-1	TRBJ2-6	NA	CASSQDWGLGANVLTF
TRBV5-1	TRBJ2-7	TRBD1	CASSFGGQGYEQYF
TRBV5-1	TRBJ2-2	TRBD1	CASPGQGFTGELFF
TRBV6-5	TRBJ2-7	TRBD2	CASSRTSGGPYEQYF
TRBV7-9	TRBJ2-1	NA	CASSQDGSYNEQFF
TRBV27	TRBJ1-5	NA	CASSPRQVLQPQHF
TRBV7-2	TRBJ1-1	NA	CASSSGGGGRTEAFF
TRBV6-6	TRBJ1-2	NA	CASSYGSSYGYTF
TRBV9	TRBJ2-7	TRBD2	CASSAGTSLHEQYF
TRBV7-2	TRBJ1-4	TRBD1	CASSGQGYEKLFF
TRBV7-2	TRBJ1-2	NA	CASSLVEGTNYGYTF
TRBV2	TRBJ2-5	TRBD2	CASLEREGRETQYF
TRBV7-2	TRBJ2-3	NA	CASSPGTDTQYF
TRBV5-4	TRBJ2-5	TRBD2	CASSLKTGGGVETQYF
TRBV28	TRBJ1-2	NA	CASSLWDRANYGYTF
TRBV11-3	TRBJ2-5	NA	CASSLAGQPEETQYF
TRBV19	TRBJ2-3	TRBD2	CASTRTSGNTDTQYF
TRBV30	TRBJ2-2	NA	CAWSRVTGELFF
TRBV4-3	TRBJ1-1	NA	CASSQMTGRANTEAFF
TRBV7-9	TRBJ2-1	TRBD2	CASLRASGGDEQFF
TRBV6-5	TRBJ1-4	TRBD1	CASRSPGTDTEKLFF
TRBV28	TRBJ1-1	NA	CASTQVGTEAFF
TRBV18	TRBJ2-2	TRBD2	CASSPRASGGTNTGELFF
TRBV7-2	TRBJ2-7	NA	CASSLSRSNTHLF
TRBV12-5	TRBJ2-3	NA	CASGFGGSYTDTQYF
TRBV20-1	TRBJ2-7	NA	CSARERAEQYF
TRBV4-2	TRBJ2-7	TRBD2	CASSGKERGEQYF
TRBV11-3	TRBJ2-5	NA	CASSWGNLPIQETQYF
TRBV18	TRBJ2-1	TRBD1	CASSHMDRGQNEQFF
TRBV7-9	TRBJ2-7	NA	CASSPRGGEQYF
TRBV7-2	TRBJ2-7	TRBD2	CASSSLAGGSYEQYF
TRBV7-2	TRBJ2-1	TRBD2	CASSLGRTSGSFYNEQFF
TRBV30	TRBJ1-1	NA	CAWSGTGRGRNTEAFF
TRBV6-1	TRBJ2-2	NA	CASSETGTGELFF
TRBV28	TRBJ1-1	NA	CASSLTITSAEAFF
TRBV18	TRBJ1-6	TRBD1	CASTTGANSPLHF
TRBV19	TRBJ1-6	TRBD1	CASTTTGGSSPLHF
TRBV6-1	TRBJ1-1	NA	CASNPHGIGRTEAFF
TRBV19	TRBJ2-4	TRBD1	CASSATGALAKNIQYF
TRBV4-2	TRBJ2-7	NA	CASSQAQAYEQYF
TRBV30	TRBJ2-2	NA	CAWSRDSNTGELFF
TRBV4-1	TRBJ1-1	NA	CASSQDITGVDTEAFF
TRBV7-9	NA	NA	CASSFDDDEQYF
TRBV28	TRBJ1-6	NA	CASRRGGGNSPLHF
TRBV6-4	TRBJ2-1	TRBD2	CASSTSGTSGRDEQFF
TRBV4-2	TRBJ1-3	NA	CASSQAQGNSGNTIYF
TRBV28	TRBJ2-2	TRBD2	CASSFGPRGGVTTGELFF
TRBV4-2	TRBJ1-1	NA	CASSLGGSNTEAFF
TRBV18	TRBJ1-1	TRBD1	CASSPDRGLRAEAFF
TRBV18	TRBJ2-3	NA	CASSPPQGGPGNTQYF
TRBV6-6	TRBJ1-1	NA	CASSYAQGRTEAFF